Below, 5 T cell receptor beta chains from the same sample are listed, as sequenced in a study of read filtering for tumor transcriptome and immune sequencing. From approximately 430 ng of RNA, a library with molecular barcoded alpha/delta and beta/gamma adaptors was made. TCRdb used MiXCR to reprocess the reads, holding one entry per CDR3 protein. The table has over 25,000 distinct CDR3 sequences, 13% to 15% seen once. Sequencing was performed on a population of CD138-negative cells sorted from bone marrow. These receptor sequences come from a donor aged 40 or older with multiple myeloma.

This clonotype was seen at least ten times. The chain recombines TRBV27 with TRBJ2-7, with a possible D match to TRBD2 (6 bases). The CDR3 totals 15 residues. The V end lost 4 bases, the J end lost 5 bases, and 18 bases lay between the germline ends. The germline V gene has CDR1 MNHEY and CDR2 SMNVEV (reference sequence). CDR3 nucleotides: TGTGCCAGCAGTTCTGGTCCGGGGGAAAGAGACGAGCAGTACTTC. This gives the protein CASSSGPGERDEQYF.

Remarks on this clonotype: This CDR3 is missing its conserved last phenylalanine or tryptophan, likely due to a read error. V is TRBV5-1 and J is TRBJ2-5; 8 nucleotides line up with TRBD1. Per germline, CDR1 SGHRS and CDR2 YFSETQ. The CDR3 loop spans 15 amino acids. DNA for the CDR3: TGCGCTAGCAGCCAGGCAGGACAGGGACAAGAGACCCAGTACTCC. This translates into CASSQAGQGQETQYS.

On this clonotype itself: Compared with germline, one end of the junction differs, possibly owing to a read error. The V and J genes are TRBV11-2 and TRBJ2-1; D might be TRBD2 (5 bases). The CDR3 has 13 amino acids. Germline V lookup: CDR1 SGHAT, CDR2 FQNNGV. The DNA for the CDR3 is TGTGCCAGCAGCCTAGATCAACTAGTTGGGCAGTTCTTC. This codes for CASSLDQLVGQFF.

This clonotype was picked up many times. The chain is built from TRBV6-1 and TRBJ2-7; no definite D call. Germline values: CDR1 MNHNS, CDR2 SASEGT. The CDR3 consists of 12 residues. V was shortened by 6 bases and J by 1 base, with 7 bases between the two germline ends. CDR3 protein: CASRGSSYEQYF. The CDR3 region has the DNA TGTGCCAGCAGGGGCTCGTCCTACGAGCAGTACTTC.

Notes on this clonotype: An end of the junction does not agree with germline; a read error may underlie this. The chain is built from TRBV7-3 and TRBJ1-5, with unresolved D. Germline CDR1 and CDR2: SGHTA and FQGTGA. CDR3 length: 18 residues. DNA for the CDR3: TGTGCCAGCAGTCGAATCAGGATCGCCCCAAGTAAATGTCAGCCCCAGCGTTTT. The encoded protein is CASSRIRIAPSKCQPQRF.